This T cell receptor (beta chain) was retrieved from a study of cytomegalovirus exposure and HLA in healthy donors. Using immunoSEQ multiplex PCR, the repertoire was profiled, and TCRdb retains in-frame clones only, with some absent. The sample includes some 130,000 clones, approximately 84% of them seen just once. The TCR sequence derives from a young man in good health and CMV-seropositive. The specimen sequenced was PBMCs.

Here the CDR3 reads CASSTSDRVWNTGELFF. DNA for the CDR3: TGCGCCAGCAGCACCTCGGACAGGGTTTGGAACACCGGGGAGCTGTTTTTT. The rearrangement uses TRBV5-1 and TRBJ2-2; 8 bases fit TRBD1. CDR1 and CDR2 from the germline V gene are SGHRS and YFSETQ. The V and J ends lost 4 bases and 1 base, in that order; junction bases with no gene match: 9. This CDR3 spans 17 amino acids.